What follows are 21 T cell receptor beta chains derived from one specimen sequenced in a study of cytomegalovirus exposure and HLA in healthy donors. Libraries were prepared by immunoSEQ multiplex PCR; TCRdb keeps only in-frame clonotypes and omits some of them. Of about 160,000 clones in the sample, 95% to 97% were seen once. Sequences were obtained from PBMCs. The receptors shown here come from a woman between 18 and 29 years old in good health and CMV-seronegative.

The V and J genes are TRBV5-1 and TRBJ1-4; TRBD1 might be the D (5 bases). V gave up 5 bases and J gave up 7 bases, with 18 bases separating them. This CDR3 has 15 residues. Germline CDR1 is SGHRS and CDR2 is YFSETQ. CDR3 DNA sequence: TGCGCCAGCAGGGCGCAGGGTGGGCTGGGTGAAAAACTGTTTTTT. Its translation is CASRAQGGLGEKLFF.

The genes are TRBV21-1 and TRBJ2-3; the table names TRBD1, a call not compared with the DNA. TRBV21-1 is classified as a pseudogene. This CDR3 region has 17 residues. The CDR3, as DNA: TGTGCCAGCAGCAAAGCGAGGGACAGGGGCCTCACAGATACGCAGTATTTT. Residues: CASSKARDRGLTDTQYF.

A single count supports this clone. The chain is built from TRBV7-9 and TRBJ2-3, with D possibly being TRBD1 (7 bases). Germline V gene sequence: CDR1 SEHNR, CDR2 FQNEAQ (reference sequence). Deletions cut 6 bases from V and 4 bases from J, with 14 bases between. This CDR3 is built from 14 residues. CDR3 amino acids: CASRPSGGPDTQYF. The CDR3 nucleotides read TGTGCCAGCAGACCCTCAGGGGGGCCAGATACGCAGTATTTT.

V usage is TRBV29-1 and J usage is TRBJ1-1; D gene unclear. The V end was cut by 8 bases, the J end by 4 bases, with 20 bases between. Germline V gives CDR1 SQVTM, CDR2 ANQGSEA. The CDR3 consists of 14 residues. This CDR3 reads CSSIPGVGFTEAFF. The CDR3 nucleotides are TGCAGCTCTATCCCCGGGGTGGGTTTCACTGAAGCTTTCTTT.

The rearrangement joins TRBV9 to TRBJ2-1; 11 bases are a match to TRBD1. The CDR3 length is 13 residues. Germline V gives CDR1 SGDLS, CDR2 YYNGEE. V lost 5 bases to trimming and J lost 9 bases; unmatched junction nucleotides: 4. CDR3 protein: CASRGQGAGEQFF. The CDR3 DNA is TGTGCCAGCAGAGGACAGGGGGCAGGTGAGCAGTTCTTC.

V usage is TRBV4-3 and J usage is TRBJ2-2; D call uncertain. The CDR3 has 16 amino acids. V lost 4 bases and J 1 base, leaving 13 bases between the germline ends. Germline loops: CDR1 LGHNA, CDR2 YSLEER. CDR3 coding DNA: TGCGCCAGCAGCCCCCCGGCGGCAGAGAACACCGGGGAGCTGTTTTTT. Encoded protein: CASSPPAAENTGELFF.

The rearrangement links TRBV6-5 to TRBJ1-2; the D gene is possibly TRBD1 (6 bases). Looked up from germline, CDR1 is MNHEY and CDR2 is SVGAGI. The CDR3 extends over 14 amino acids. The V end was cut by 6 bases, the J end by 3 bases, with 14 bases between. The CDR3 sequence: CASSLQGLHYGYTF. The DNA of the CDR3 is TGTGCCAGCAGCTTACAGGGCCTCCACTATGGCTACACCTTC.

The rearrangement links TRBV6-6 to TRBJ2-5, with 11 positions matching TRBD2. Germline trimming cut 5 bases from V and 5 bases from J; bases unmatched to any gene: 7. The germline gives CDR1 MNHNY, CDR2 SVGAGI (reference sequence). The CDR3 has 15 amino acids. The CDR3 loop is CASSAPSGGRETQYF. The CDR3 bases are TGTGCCAGCAGTGCCCCTAGCGGGGGGAGGGAGACCCAGTACTTC.

This chain joins TRBV2 and TRBJ1-2, with 7 bases that match TRBD1. V trimming: 7 bases; J trimming: 3 bases; junction bases outside the gene matches: 11. The CDR3 has 15 residues. Germline V lookup: CDR1 SNHLY, CDR2 FYNNEI. The CDR3 is CASKEPGQWDYGYTF. CDR3 sequence (DNA): TGTGCCAGCAAGGAACCGGGACAGTGGGACTATGGCTACACCTTC. The variable domain in full, completed from reference TRBV2 and TRBJ1-2, reads EPEVTQTPSHQVTQMGQEVILRCVPISNHLYFYWYRQILGQKVEFLVSFYNNEISEKSEIFDDQFSVERPDGSNFTLKIRSTKLEDSAMYFCASKEPGQWDYGYTFGSGTRLTVV.

V is TRBV9 and J is TRBJ2-7; 9 bases match TRBD2. Per germline, CDR1 SGDLS and CDR2 YYNGEE. J gave up 5 bases and V 0 bases, and 9 bases lay outside the gene matches. The CDR3 loop spans 16 amino acids. CDR3 sequence reads: CASSVGASGVGDEQYF. The CDR3, as DNA: TGTGCCAGCAGCGTAGGTGCTAGCGGGGTAGGTGACGAGCAGTACTTC.

The V and J genes are TRBV7-4 and TRBJ2-7; 8 bases agree with TRBD1. The V gene end was trimmed by 5 bases and the J gene end by 5 bases; junction bases not matched to a gene: 8. Germline-derived CDR1 and CDR2 are SGHVT and SQSDAQ. The CDR3 loop spans 14 amino acids. The CDR3, as DNA: TGTGCCAGCAGCACGCGGACAGGGACCAACGAGCAGTACTTC. Its protein product is CASSTRTGTNEQYF.

The chain uses TRBV13 and TRBJ2-1; 7 bases line up with TRBD2. The CDR3 runs to 16 residues. Per germline, CDR1 PRHDT and CDR2 FYEKMQ (reference sequence). V gave up 0 bases and J gave up 0 bases; unmatched junction bases: 2. The CDR3 region has the DNA TGTGCCAGCAGCTTAGGACTAGCGTCCTCCTACAATGAGCAGTTCTTC. It translates to CASSLGLASSYNEQFF.

The chain uses TRBV4-3 and TRBJ2-3; D not resolved. The CDR3 spans 17 residues. Trimming left V 0 bases short and J 4 bases short, with 17 bases between. In germline, CDR1 is LGHNA, CDR2 YSLEER. The CDR3 region has the DNA TGCGCCAGCAGCCAAGATGAATCTCCTGGGCTGGCAGATACGCAGTATTTT. It is translated as CASSQDESPGLADTQYF.

The CDR3 DNA follows: TGTGCCAGCATCAGAGGGGGTTCGGACCAGCCCCAGCATTTT. Translated: CASIRGGSDQPQHF. The rearrangement joins TRBV6-6 to TRBJ1-5; perhaps TRBD1 as D (6 bases). V lost 7 bases to trimming and J lost 7 bases, with 17 bases between them. The V gene's germline CDR1 is MNHNY and CDR2 SVGAGI (reference sequence). The CDR3 sequence is 14 residues long.

The rearrangement links TRBV5-1 to TRBJ2-3; D remains ambiguous. CDR3 length: 14 residues. The V gene lost 5 bases and the J gene lost 1 base, with 11 bases spanning the gap. The germline gives CDR1 SGHRS, CDR2 YFSETQ. CDR3 sequence: CASRTLDRTDTQYF. CDR3 nucleotide sequence: TGCGCCAGCAGGACTCTCGACCGCACAGATACGCAGTATTTT.

V gene TRBV5-1 combines with J gene TRBJ2-7; no reliable D call. Germline lookup yields CDR1 SGHRS and CDR2 YFSETQ. The CDR3 contains 14 residues. V gave up 1 base and J gave up 2 bases, with 10 bases separating them. In DNA, the CDR3 is TGCGCCAGCAGCTTGTCGGGTCGGACCTACGAGCAGTACTTC. Protein sequence: CASSLSGRTYEQYF.

This rearrangement joins TRBV10-3 to TRBJ1-1, with TRBD1 as a possible D gene (5 bases). The germline gives CDR1 ENHRY, CDR2 SYGVKD. This CDR3 has 14 residues. The V end was cut by 0 bases, the J end by 4 bases, with 9 bases between. CDR3 sequence: CAISESQGFTEAFF. As DNA, the CDR3 is TGTGCCATCAGTGAGTCGCAGGGTTTCACTGAAGCTTTCTTT.

V usage is TRBV6-1 and J usage is TRBJ2-5; TRBD2 matches 7 bases. The ends lost 4 bases at V and 1 base at J; junction bases unmatched: 6. Germline V CDR1 and CDR2: MNHNS, SASEGT. The CDR3 is made up of 15 amino acids. For the CDR3, the DNA is TGTGCCAGCAGTGGAGAGGGACTATCCCAAGAGACCCAGTACTTC. It codes for CASSGEGLSQETQYF.

The rearrangement uses TRBV4-1 and TRBJ2-7; TRBD2 matches 10 bases. Germline CDR1 is MGHRA and CDR2 is YSYEKL. Trimming removed 3 bases from V and 7 bases from J; junction bases left unmatched: 27. The CDR3 consists of 21 residues. The DNA for the CDR3 is TGCGCCAGCAGCCAGTGGAGGTCCGGGCTAGCGGGGGCCATCCCATCCGTTGAGCAGTACTTC. Its translation: CASSQWRSGLAGAIPSVEQYF.

This chain connects TRBV7-3 to TRBJ1-1, with 7 bases lining up with TRBD1. Germline lookup yields CDR1 SGHTA and CDR2 FQGTGA. The V gene end was trimmed by 8 bases and the J gene end by 4 bases; junction bases not matched to a gene: 13. The CDR3 loop spans 15 amino acids. CDR3 amino acids: CASSLQGQSITEAFF. Written as DNA, the CDR3 is TGTGCCAGCTCCCTTCAGGGACAGAGCATCACTGAAGCTTTCTTT.

V is TRBV14 and J is TRBJ2-6, with 9 nucleotides matching TRBD1. Trimming cost V 1 base and J 4 bases; bases outside gene matches: 8. Looked up from germline, CDR1 is SGHDN and CDR2 is FVKESK. The CDR3 contains 18 residues. CDR3 DNA: TGTGCCAGCAGCCAAGTCCCCGGACAGGGGCCGGGGGCCAACGTCCTGACTTTC. Its protein product is CASSQVPGQGPGANVLTF.